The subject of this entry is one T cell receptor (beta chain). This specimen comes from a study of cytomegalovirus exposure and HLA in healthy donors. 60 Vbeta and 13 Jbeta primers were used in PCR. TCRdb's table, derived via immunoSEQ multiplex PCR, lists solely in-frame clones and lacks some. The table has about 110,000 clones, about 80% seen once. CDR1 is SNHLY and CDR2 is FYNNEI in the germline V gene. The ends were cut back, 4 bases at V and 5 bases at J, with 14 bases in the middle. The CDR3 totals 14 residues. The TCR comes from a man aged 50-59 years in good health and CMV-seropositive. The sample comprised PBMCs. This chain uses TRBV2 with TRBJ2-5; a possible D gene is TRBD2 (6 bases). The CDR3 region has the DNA TGTGCCAGCAGTGGGACGTCGGCGGGGGAGACCCAGTACTTC. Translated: CASSGTSAGETQYF. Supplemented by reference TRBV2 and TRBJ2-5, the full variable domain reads EPEVTQTPSHQVTQMGQEVILRCVPISNHLYFYWYRQILGQKVEFLVSFYNNEISEKSEIFDDQFSVERPDGSNFTLKIRSTKLEDSAMYFCASSGTSAGETQYFGPGTRLLVL.